The 14 T cell receptor beta chains reported below all come from one sample, sequenced in a study of blood T cell repertoires in COVID-19. The assay was immunoSEQ multiplex PCR, and TCRdb's table has in-frame clones only and misses some. The sample gives hundreds of thousands of clones, less than 90% of which show up once; 15% to 20% is in the top ten. The material sequenced was peripheral blood. The receptors shown here come from a woman over 75 with active or convalescent COVID-19.

The chain links TRBV5-6 to TRBJ2-1; perhaps TRBD2 as D (5 bases). Germline lookup yields CDR1 SGHDT and CDR2 YYEEEE. The CDR3 runs 15 residues. The V gene lost 1 base and the J gene lost 6 bases, with 14 bases spanning the gap. CDR3 in DNA: TGTGCCAGCAGCTTGCTTAGCGCTTTAAGCAATGAGCAGTTCTTC. Translation gives CASSLLSALSNEQFF.

This clone was detected only a few times. The V call is TRBV9, the J call TRBJ1-4, with 7 positions matching TRBD1. The CDR3 sequence is 23 residues long. From germline, CDR1 is SGDLS and CDR2 YYNGEE. The V and J ends lost 4 bases and 3 bases, in that order; junction bases with no gene match: 30. CDR3 loop: CASSPRFPRVGGGKAEANEKLFF. CDR3 sequence (DNA): TGTGCCAGCAGCCCAAGGTTCCCCAGGGTAGGGGGCGGTAAAGCGGAGGCTAATGAAAAACTGTTTTTT.

This chain connects TRBV12-3 or TRBV12-4 to TRBJ1-2, with 7 bases fitting TRBD1. The CDR3 covers 11 residues. Losses at the gene ends were 5 bases for V and 8 bases for J; bases not matched to a gene: 2. CDR3: CASSRQGGYTF. The CDR3 nucleotides are TGTGCCAGCAGTCGACAGGGCGGCTACACCTTC.

The chain recombines TRBV9 with TRBJ1-2, with D possibly TRBD1 on 5 matching bases. Germline loops: CDR1 SGDLS, CDR2 YYNGEE. The CDR3 is 14 amino acids. Deletions cut 0 bases from V and 3 bases from J, with 9 bases between. CDR3 bases: TGTGCCAGCAGCGTAGACGGACACTACTATGGCTACACCTTC. It translates to CASSVDGHYYGYTF.

The rearrangement links TRBV28 to TRBJ1-2; D unclear. V lost 2 bases, J lost 4 bases, and 11 bases lay in between. Germline loops: CDR1 MDHEN, CDR2 SYDVKM. CDR3 length equals 14 residues. The chain's CDR3 is CASSLPGGSYGYTF. The CDR3 DNA follows: TGTGCCAGCAGTTTACCCGGAGGGAGCTATGGCTACACCTTC.

The genes are TRBV7-9 and TRBJ1-1; 11 bases fit TRBD1. Germline V gene sequence: CDR1 SEHNR, CDR2 FQNEAQ (reference sequence). V lost 5 bases to trimming and J lost 1 base; unmatched junction nucleotides: 6. The CDR3 totals 16 residues. CDR3 DNA: TGTGCCAGCAGCCTAGGGACAGGGGGGCCGAACACTGAAGCTTTCTTT. It codes for CASSLGTGGPNTEAFF.

The chain combines TRBV7-2 with TRBJ2-5; D is perhaps TRBD1 (6 bases). CDR1 is SGHTA, CDR2 FQGNSA, per germline. Trimming pared 5 bases from V and 5 bases from J, leaving 27 bases between. The CDR3 runs to 18 residues. In DNA form, the CDR3 reads TGTGCCAGCAGCACCCCGATGGGCAGGGGCGTTCTCGGGGAGACCCAGTACTTC. Translating gives CASSTPMGRGVLGETQYF.

The chain employs TRBV23-1 and TRBJ1-2; D uncertain. TRBV23-1 is noted as an ORF with a role that remains uncertain. V was clipped by 0 bases and J by 5 bases, with 16 bases between them. This CDR3 comprises 16 residues. This CDR3 is CASSQSGRSPGYGYTF. As DNA, the CDR3 is TGCGCCAGCAGTCAATCGGGGAGGTCCCCGGGGTATGGCTACACCTTC.

The rearrangement uses TRBV9 and TRBJ2-5; 9 bases align to TRBD2. The trim removed 0 bases at V and 5 bases at J, leaving 5 bases unmatched. The CDR3 runs to 15 residues. Germline values: CDR1 SGDLS, CDR2 YYNGEE. CDR3 nucleotide sequence: TGTGCCAGCAGCGTAGAAGCGGGAGGTATGGAGACCCAGTACTTC. Translation: CASSVEAGGMETQYF.

This chain connects TRBV5-1 to TRBJ1-4; tentative D call: TRBD1 (6 bases). The germline V gene has CDR1 SGHRS and CDR2 YFSETQ. Trimming shortened V by 0 bases and J by 9 bases, and 15 bases separated the two germline ends. The CDR3 length is 15 residues. The CDR3 nucleotides are TGCGCCAGCAGCTTGGCCGAACAGGGAGGGAAAAAACTGTTTTTT. This translates into CASSLAEQGGKKLFF.

The chain employs TRBV4-1 and TRBJ2-1, with 9 positions matching TRBD2. The CDR3 totals 17 residues. With 1 base clipped from V and 0 bases from J, the junction kept 4 bases outside the gene matches. In germline, CDR1 is MGHRA, CDR2 YSYEKL. In DNA, the CDR3 is TGCGCCAGCAGCCAAGCAGGGCGGGGGGGCTCCTACAATGAGCAGTTCTTC. It encodes CASSQAGRGGSYNEQFF.

V is TRBV30 and J is TRBJ2-5; D is possibly TRBD2 (7 bases). This CDR3 has 13 residues. Germline loops: CDR1 GTSNPN, CDR2 SVGIG (reference sequence). V lost 2 bases and J lost 5, with 12 bases in between. Here the CDR3 reads CAWSKGGPETQYF. DNA for the CDR3: TGTGCCTGGAGTAAGGGGGGGCCCGAGACCCAGTACTTC.

In its sample, this clone was seen a few times. J is TRBJ1-5 and V is TRBV7-2; 8 bases are shared with TRBD1. V was clipped by 7 bases and J by 4 bases; unmatched bases: 3. Germline assignment: CDR1 SGHTA and CDR2 FQGNSA. CDR3 length equals 13 residues. DNA for the CDR3: TGTGCCAGCAAAGACAGGGGAAATCAGCCCCAGCATTTT. It is translated as CASKDRGNQPQHF.

V gene TRBV24-1 combines with J gene TRBJ1-6; D perhaps matches TRBD1 (6 bases). The V gene lost 2 bases and the J gene lost 13 bases, with 11 bases spanning the gap. Germline V gene data show CDR1 as KGHDR and CDR2 as SFDVKD. This CDR3 contains 13 residues. CDR3 bases: TGTGCCACCAGTGATTGGTCAGGGGCCCCCCTCCACTTT. As protein: CATSDWSGAPLHF.